This TCR beta chain was captured by sequencing in a study of response to subunit inactivated influenza vaccine. Study findings and constraints: Seasonal influenza vaccination, on each occasion, was suggested by the authors to recruit few new T cells.

This clonotype was seen many times. Its antigen remains unknown. TCRdb re-called the RT-PCR reads through MiXCR, storing one row per CDR3 protein. Among approximately 520,000 distinct CDR3 sequences listed, approximately 17% were seen once. Material: CD4+ T cells sorted from PBMCs, obtained around 25 months after vaccination. The receptor was isolated from a man between 50 and 69 years old who received an inactivated influenza vaccine.

CDR3 coding DNA: TGTGCCAGCAGCCCAGGGGGCTCTGGGGCCAACGTCCTGACTTTC. This sequence encodes CASSPGGSGANVLTF. The chain recombines TRBV7-2 with TRBJ2-6; TRBD1 aligns across 7 bases. The length of the CDR3 is 15 residues. V gave up 5 bases and J gave up 0 bases; unmatched junction bases: 1. Germline loops: CDR1 SGHTA, CDR2 FQGNSA.